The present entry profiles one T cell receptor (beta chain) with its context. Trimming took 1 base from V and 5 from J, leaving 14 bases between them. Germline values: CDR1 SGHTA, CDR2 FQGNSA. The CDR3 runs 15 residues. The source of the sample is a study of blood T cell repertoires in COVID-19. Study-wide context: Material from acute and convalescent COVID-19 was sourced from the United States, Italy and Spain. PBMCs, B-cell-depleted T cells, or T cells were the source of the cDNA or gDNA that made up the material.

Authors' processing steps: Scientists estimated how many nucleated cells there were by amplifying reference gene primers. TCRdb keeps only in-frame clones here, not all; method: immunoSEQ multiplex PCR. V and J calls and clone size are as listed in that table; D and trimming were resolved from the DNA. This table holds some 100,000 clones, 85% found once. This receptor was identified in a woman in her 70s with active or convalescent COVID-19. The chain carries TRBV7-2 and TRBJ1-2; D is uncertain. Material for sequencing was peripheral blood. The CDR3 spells CASSLGTRVVYGYTF. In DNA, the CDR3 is TGTGCCAGCAGCTTAGGTACCCGGGTGGTGTATGGCTACACCTTC.